This T cell receptor (beta chain) was identified during a study of cytomegalovirus exposure and HLA in healthy donors. Whole-study findings and limits: Per published accounts, TCR beta sequences correctly predicted the HLA-A and HLA-B alleles of most subjects. Across HLA loci, a later analysis found differing TCR association rates, with DRB1 most and HLA-C fewest.

Notes on this clone: Its target is unknown.

CDR1 and CDR2 from the germline V gene are SGHTA and FQGNSA. The CDR3 runs to 15 residues. After removal of 1 base from V and 4 bases from J, the junction contained 4 bases not matched to a gene. A multiplex PCR was run with 60 Vbeta primers and 13 Jbeta primers. Some clones are missing from TCRdb's copy, which holds only in-frame ones; the method was immunoSEQ multiplex PCR. The table has under 170,000 clones, roughly 80% seen once. Sample: PBMCs. This rearrangement joins TRBV7-2 to TRBJ2-3; 8 nucleotides match TRBD2. This receptor was obtained from a human donor in good health. The CDR3 bases are TGTGCCAGCAGCTTAGGCGGTAGCGGGGCAGATACGCAGTATTTT. As protein: CASSLGGSGADTQYF.